This T cell receptor beta chain was observed in a study of T-cell reconstitution after alpha-beta-depleted transplantation in children (TCRdb year 2016). Concerning the study at large: Using TCR repertoire profiling, the study quantitatively followed how T-cell immune reconstitution unfolded in children after TCRalphabeta/CD19-depleted allogeneic hematopoietic cell transplantation.

Overall results and qualifications from the work: The apparently early recovery of alphabetaT-cell counts about two months after transplant reportedly depended on only several hundred rapidly expanded clones that came from non-depleted graft cells. The high TCRbeta diversity at day 60 in some patients was ascribed to recipient T cells and intrathymic progenitors that had survived conditioning. Over subsequent months, a decline in hyperexpanded clone frequencies was noted, and after one year, T-cell counts and TCRbeta diversity were mostly ascribed to newly produced T cells.

With respect to this clonotype: Its specific antigen is unknown. No quality values exist for individual bases; no much larger clone is one base distant.

Libraries were prepared through PCR. The data were produced on an Illumina HiSeq 2500. Molecular barcoding was employed in the preparation of TCR libraries, with unique molecular identifiers being used to normalize TCRbeta repertoire quantification. TCRdb handled the public reads itself, with Q25 trimming in fastp and clone calling in MiXCR, and kept productive beta chains. Under each unique CDR3 protein, matching rows form one entry showing the most common genes and DNA. The sample table lists approximately 150,000 distinct CDR3 sequences, 8% to 10% of them with a count of one. Of the sample, 18% falls within the top ten clones. V and J lose 0 bases and 8 bases, and a span of 20 bases separates them. The germline V gene (reference sequence) supplies CDR1 DFQATT and CDR2 SNEGSKA. Including cysteine and phenylalanine, the CDR3 has 16 amino acids. Of the read, only the CDR3 DNA is kept; its 48 bases are in frame from base 1.

Sample treatment or condition, as interpreted from the label and publication: allogeneic hematopoietic cell transplantation with graft depleted of TCRalphabeta T cells and CD19 B cells. The children who served as transplant recipients had been given grafts of TCRalphabeta/CD19-depleted allogeneic hematopoietic cells. The receptor comes from a female patient aged 2-9 years who had a stem cell transplant for congenital amegakaryocytic thrombocytopenia, so the T cells may come from the graft donor. Recombination linked TRBV20-1 to TRBJ2-1; the D gene is possibly TRBD1 or TRBD2, each agreeing over 5 bases. Sequencing used PBMCs, mostly from graft donor cells, obtained 180 days after TCRalphabeta/CD19-depleted stem cell transplant. This receptor has the CDR3 CSARDPGPYVGHEQFF. The nucleotides read TGCAGTGCTAGAGATCCGGGGCCGTACGTAGGGCATGAGCAGTTCTTC.